Described below is a single T cell receptor (beta chain) sequence and its context. The antigen it binds to is not known. No much larger clone exists at a distance of one base, and base qualities are not known. TCRbeta libraries were sequenced on an Illumina MiSeq, and an average of roughly 39,000 productive templates per sample was obtained. The immunoSEQ assay, which uses multiplex PCR amplification, was used to generate TCRbeta CDR3 libraries. In the authors' own workflow: Repertoire diversity was calculated as previously defined, and values close to 0 indicated extremely monoclonal samples. TCRdb holds this immuneACCESS table with in-frame rearrangements only. Some clones are missing; in checked studies, unresolved V genes explain under half, and the rest has no known cause. V and J calls and clone size are copied from that table; D and trimming were computed from the DNA. This sample has around 15,000 clones in its table, and around 90% of those were observed once. Of the sample, around 9.3% falls within the top ten clones.

The CDR3 spans 13 residues, from the cysteine through the phenylalanine. Here the CDR3 DNA is all that survives: 39 bases in frame from base 1. V sheds 5 bases and J sheds 7 bases, leaving 15 bases between their ends. CDR1 and CDR2 are drawn from the germline V gene: SGHTA, FQGNSA. The same DNA, extracted from blood mononuclear cells, served for both TCR sequencing and STAT3 sequencing. This sample is part of a study of STAT3 mutations in large granular lymphocyte leukemia (dated by TCRdb to between 2017 and 2020). Background on the whole study: About half of the T-LGLL patients who underwent longitudinal sequencing carried canonical activating STAT3 mutations. Over half of the T-LGLL patients were given one or more immunosuppressive therapy regimens, and over 30% of the treated patients had a hematologic response. To reconstruct clonal hierarchy and dynamics, serial deep sequencing of TCRbeta CDR3 and STAT3 was performed in patients with T-cell large granular lymphocyte leukemia. From an initial cohort of hundreds of LGL patients, approximately 18 representative T-LGLL cases were selected for longitudinal TCRbeta and STAT3 sequencing. As controls, the study also included longitudinal sequencing of a couple of patients with natural killer LGL leukemia. For each patient, sequencing was performed at an average of about 4 time points, with a range of 2 to 8 samplings. Overall study results and their limits: Variable intervals between samplings and differing treatment regimens complicated linking therapy response to changes in TCR clonal burden. The burden of the dominant TCR clone was higher than the STAT3 mutant burden in several patients, which suggests that the STAT3 mutation arose secondarily inside a clone that had already expanded. Persisting codominant clonotypes in some patients meant a small but highly pathogenic clone may have been missed. At least one immunodominant TCRbeta clonotype was present in every T-LGLL patient, and multiple immunodominant subclonotypes appeared in about half of the T-LGLL patients. Because no samples were available when a clone first appeared, clonal expansion was inferred from samplings taken at other points. TCR clonotype switching after therapy was observed in 6 of 18 patients, and all newly emerging clones were found to be STAT3 wild type.

The chain employs TRBV7-2 and TRBJ2-7; the D gene is perhaps TRBD1 or TRBD2, as each covers 5 bases. The source material was peripheral blood mononuclear cells. This sequence originates from a woman aged 50 to 60 with T-cell large granular lymphocyte leukemia. Some clones in this sample may be carry-over from other donors' samples. The age is the age at diagnosis. The CDR3 region has the sequence CASSPGTFEEQYF. The DNA is as follows: TGTGCCAGCAGCCCCGGGACCTTCGAGGAGCAGTACTTC.